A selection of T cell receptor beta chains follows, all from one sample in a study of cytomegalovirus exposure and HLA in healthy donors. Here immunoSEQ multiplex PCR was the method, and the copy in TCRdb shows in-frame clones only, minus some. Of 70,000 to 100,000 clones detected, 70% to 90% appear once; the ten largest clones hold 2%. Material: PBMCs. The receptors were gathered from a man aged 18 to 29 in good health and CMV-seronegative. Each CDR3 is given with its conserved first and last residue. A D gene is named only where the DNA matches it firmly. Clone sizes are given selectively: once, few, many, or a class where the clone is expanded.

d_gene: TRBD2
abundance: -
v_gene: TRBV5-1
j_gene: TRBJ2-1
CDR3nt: TGCGCCAGCACCGCCGAGACCAGCGGGGTAGGTGAGCAGTTCTTC
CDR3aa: CASTAETSGVGEQFF

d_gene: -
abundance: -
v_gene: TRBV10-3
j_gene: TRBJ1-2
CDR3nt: TGTGCCATCAGTGACCGATGGGGCCATGGCTACACCTTC
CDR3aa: CAISDRWGHGYTF

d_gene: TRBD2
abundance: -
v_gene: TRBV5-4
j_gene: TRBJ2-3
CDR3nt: TGTGCCAGCAGCCCTCCCCCGGGGGGGCCGACAGATACGCAGTATTTT
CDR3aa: CASSPPPGGPTDTQYF

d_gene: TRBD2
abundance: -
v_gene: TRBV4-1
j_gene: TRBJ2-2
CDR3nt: TGCGCCAGCAGCCCGGAACTAGCGGGGGGCCCCGGGGAGCTGTTTTTT
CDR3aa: CASSPELAGGPGELFF

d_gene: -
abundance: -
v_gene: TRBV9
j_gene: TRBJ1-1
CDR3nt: TGTGCCAGCAGCCCTCCAGGTGGCCCTGAAGCTTTCTTT
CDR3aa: CASSPPGGPEAFF

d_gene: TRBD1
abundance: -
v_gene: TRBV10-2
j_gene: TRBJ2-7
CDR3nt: TGCGCCACCCGGGACAGGGTCTCCTACGAGCAGTACTTC
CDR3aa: CATRDRVSYEQYF

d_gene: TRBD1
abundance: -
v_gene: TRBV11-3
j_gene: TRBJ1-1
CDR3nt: TGTGCCAGCAGCTTCGGGACAGGGGAAGCTTTCTTT
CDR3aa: CASSFGTGEAFF

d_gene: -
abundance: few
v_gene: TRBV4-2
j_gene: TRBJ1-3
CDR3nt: TGTGCCAGCAGCCAAGGGGACTCGGGCAGACAACGCTCTGGAAACACCATATATTTT
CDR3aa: CASSQGDSGRQRSGNTIYF

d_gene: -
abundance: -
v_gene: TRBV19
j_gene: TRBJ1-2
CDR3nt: TGTGCCAGTAGTATCAGTGGTGACTCAACTTGGAATGGCTACACCTTC
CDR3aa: CASSISGDSTWNGYTF

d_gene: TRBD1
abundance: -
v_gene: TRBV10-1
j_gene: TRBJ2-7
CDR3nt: TGCGCCAGCAGTGAACTAAGTCCGGGACAGGGACCCTACGAGCAGTACTTC
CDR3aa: CASSELSPGQGPYEQYF

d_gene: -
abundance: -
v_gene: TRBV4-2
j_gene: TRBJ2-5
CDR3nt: TGTGCCAGCAGCAAAGACGACAGCCAAGAGACCCAGTACTTC
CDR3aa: CASSKDDSQETQYF

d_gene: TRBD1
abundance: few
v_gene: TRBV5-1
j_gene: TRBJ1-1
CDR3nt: TGCGCCAGCAGCTTCGGACAGGGGAAAGGCGCTGAAGCTTTCTTT
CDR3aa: CASSFGQGKGAEAFF